This entry concerns a single T cell receptor beta chain. This CDR3 comprises 14 residues. Per the germline V gene, CDR1 is KGHSH and CDR2 is LQKENI. V lost 4 bases to trimming and J lost 10 bases; unmatched junction nucleotides: 12. The data were taken from a study of control samples from healthy donors and cancer patients. The assay was immunoSEQ multiplex PCR, and TCRdb's table has in-frame clones only and misses some. The sample consists of 55,000 to 75,000 clones, around 87% of them appearing once. Sequencing was performed on PBMCs. The rearrangement joins TRBV18 to TRBJ2-5; 7 bases map to TRBD1. The clonotype comes from a woman aged 45-59 years with head and neck cancer. The CDR3 DNA reads as TGTGCCAGCTCACAACAGGGGAGTTTGTGGGTCCAGTACTTC. It translates to CASSQQGSLWVQYF.